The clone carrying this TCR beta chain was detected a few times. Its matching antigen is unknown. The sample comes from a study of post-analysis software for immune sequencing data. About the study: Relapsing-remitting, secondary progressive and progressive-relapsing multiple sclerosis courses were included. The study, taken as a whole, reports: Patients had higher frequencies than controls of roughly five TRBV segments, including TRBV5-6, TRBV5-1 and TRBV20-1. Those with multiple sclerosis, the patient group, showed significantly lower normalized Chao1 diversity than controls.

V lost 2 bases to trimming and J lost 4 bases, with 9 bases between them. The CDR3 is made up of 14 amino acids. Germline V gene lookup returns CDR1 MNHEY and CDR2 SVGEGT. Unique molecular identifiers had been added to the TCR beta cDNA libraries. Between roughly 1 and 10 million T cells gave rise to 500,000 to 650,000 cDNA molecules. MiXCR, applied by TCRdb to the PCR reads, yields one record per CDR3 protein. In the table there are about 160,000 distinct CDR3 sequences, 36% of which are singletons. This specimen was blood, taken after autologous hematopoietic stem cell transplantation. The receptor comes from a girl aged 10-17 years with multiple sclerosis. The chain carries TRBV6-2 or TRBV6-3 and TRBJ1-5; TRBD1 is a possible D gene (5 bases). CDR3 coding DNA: TGTGCCAGCAGTTACGACAGCGAGAATCAGCCCCAGCATTTT. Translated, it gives CASSYDSENQPQHF.